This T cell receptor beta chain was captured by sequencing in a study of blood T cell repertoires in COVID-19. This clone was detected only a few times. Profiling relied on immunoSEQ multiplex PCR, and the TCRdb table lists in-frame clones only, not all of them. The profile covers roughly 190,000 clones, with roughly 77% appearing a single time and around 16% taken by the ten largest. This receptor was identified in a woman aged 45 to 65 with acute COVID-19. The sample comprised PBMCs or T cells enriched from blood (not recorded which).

The CDR3 here is CASSDLSNTGELFF. CDR3 DNA sequence: TGCGCCAGCAGTGATCTTAGCAACACCGGGGAGCTGTTTTTT. V is TRBV10-2 and J is TRBJ2-2; D not certain. CDR3 length: 14 amino acids. V was cut by 3 bases and J by 2 bases, with 7 bases left in between. In germline, CDR1 is WSHSY, CDR2 SAAADI.